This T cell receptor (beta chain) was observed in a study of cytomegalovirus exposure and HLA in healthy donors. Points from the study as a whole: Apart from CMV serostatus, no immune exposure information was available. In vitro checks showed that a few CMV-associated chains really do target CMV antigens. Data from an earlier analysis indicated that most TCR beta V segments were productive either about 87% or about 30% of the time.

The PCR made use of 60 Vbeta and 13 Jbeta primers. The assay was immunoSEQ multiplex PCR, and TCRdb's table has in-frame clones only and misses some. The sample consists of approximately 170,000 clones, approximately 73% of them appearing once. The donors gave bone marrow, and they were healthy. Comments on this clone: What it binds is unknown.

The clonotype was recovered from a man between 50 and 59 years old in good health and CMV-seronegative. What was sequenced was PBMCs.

This chain's CDR3 is CASSPSVQYGYTF. The CDR3 nucleotides read TGTGCCAGCTCACCAAGCGTTCAGTATGGCTACACCTTC. The chain employs TRBV18 and TRBJ1-2; unclear D gene. The V gene lost 2 bases and the J gene lost 5 bases, with 9 bases spanning the gap. The CDR3 covers 13 residues. Germline V lookup: CDR1 KGHSH, CDR2 LQKENI.